These 28 T cell receptor beta chains share one sample of origin, sequenced in a study of blood T cells in healthy people across ages. With a J-beta primer mix and a sample-barcoded 5' primer, a second PCR ran roughly 6 to 11 cycles. TCRdb analysed the 5' RACE reads with MiXCR anew, one entry per CDR3 protein. The data show 800,000 or so distinct CDR3 sequences, approximately 25% seen once. These same records also appear under a second study, on T cells of mothers and their children.

The sequenced sample was blood. Every receptor here comes from a boy aged 10-17 years in good health.

The chain uses TRBV27 and TRBJ2-5; a possible D gene is TRBD2 (5 bases). TRBJ2-7 matches the DNA end more closely, so the J call is doubtful. This CDR3 has 15 amino acids. Germline V CDR1 and CDR2: MNHEY, SMNVEV (reference sequence). The CDR3 region has the DNA TGTGCCAGCAGTTTCGGGCGGGCCCCCTCCTACGAGCAGTACTTC. Its translation: CASSFGRAPSYEQYF.

J is TRBJ2-5 and V is TRBV7-9, with a weak D call TRBD1 (6 bases). This CDR3 contains 15 residues. V lost 3 bases, J lost 4 bases, and 15 bases lay in between. The V gene's germline CDR1 is SEHNR and CDR2 FQNEAQ (reference sequence). The CDR3 DNA sequence: TGTGCCAGCAGCTTGCCCAGGGGTGGACGAGAGACCCAGTACTTC. It specifies CASSLPRGGRETQYF.

Only a few counts were recorded for this clonotype. The chain carries TRBV20-1 and TRBJ2-7, with 11 bases matching TRBD2. Germline values: CDR1 DFQATT, CDR2 SNEGSKA (reference sequence). Trimming cost V 0 bases and J 2 bases; bases outside gene matches: 3. CDR3 size: 15 residues. The CDR3 DNA reads TGCAGTGCTAGAGATCTAGCGGGAGGCCCCTACGAGCAGTACTTC. As protein: CSARDLAGGPYEQYF.

This chain uses TRBV7-3 with TRBJ2-1; a possible D gene is TRBD2 (5 bases). Between the trimmed V and J ends, which lost 2 bases and 5 bases, there was a span of 7 bases. CDR3 length: 13 amino acids. Germline V gene lookup returns CDR1 SGHTA and CDR2 FQGTGA. The CDR3 region has the DNA TGTGCCAGCAGCTTAGACTACAACAATGAGCAGTTCTTC. Amino acid sequence: CASSLDYNNEQFF.

The J gene is TRBJ2-7, the V gene TRBV5-1; 7 bases match TRBD1. The CDR3 extends over 15 amino acids. CDR1 and CDR2 (germline): SGHRS, YFSETQ. Germline trimming cut 5 bases from V and 3 bases from J; bases unmatched to any gene: 11. CDR3 sequence reads: CASRTTGTEGYEQYF. Written as DNA, the CDR3 is TGCGCCAGCAGAACCACCGGGACAGAAGGCTACGAGCAGTACTTC.

The rearrangement links TRBV27 to TRBJ2-4, with D perhaps TRBD1 (6 bases). Per germline, CDR1 MNHEY and CDR2 SMNVEV (reference sequence). The ends were cut back, 5 bases at V and 2 bases at J, with 10 bases in the middle. The CDR3 loop spans 14 amino acids. The CDR3 reads CASSIRGSKNIQYF. CDR3 DNA sequence: TGTGCCAGCAGTATAAGGGGGTCCAAAAACATTCAGTACTTC.

This clonotype was seen a few times. This chain joins TRBV11-1 and TRBJ2-7, with TRBD2 as a possible D gene (5 bases). V was pared by 4 bases and J by 10 bases, with 11 bases between. From germline, CDR1 is SGHAT and CDR2 FQDESV (reference sequence). The CDR3 sequence is 11 residues long. CDR3 protein: CASSSASGQYF. CDR3 nucleotides: TGTGCCAGCAGCTCGGCGAGCGGACAGTACTTC. The entire variable domain, with the rest obtained from reference TRBV11-1 and TRBJ2-7, is as follows: EAEVAQSPRYKITEKSQAVAFWCDPISGHATLYWYRQILGQGPELLVQFQDESVVDDSQLPKDRFSAERLKGVDSTLKIQPAELGDSAMYLCASSSASGQYFGPGTRLTVT.

The chain combines TRBV5-6 with TRBJ1-1, with D possibly being TRBD1 (5 bases). CDR1 SGHDT and CDR2 YYEEEE come from the germline V gene. Trimming took off 1 base at V and 1 base at J, with 11 bases between the two ends. The CDR3 has 15 amino acids. The CDR3 sequence is CASSLNAGKNTEAFF. The CDR3 DNA is TGTGCCAGCAGCTTGAATGCAGGGAAGAACACTGAAGCTTTCTTT.

This chain links TRBV20-1 with TRBJ2-5, with D perhaps TRBD1 or TRBD2 (5 bases each). In germline, CDR1 is DFQATT, CDR2 SNEGSKA (reference sequence). V lost 4 bases and J lost 4, with 13 bases in between. This CDR3 is built from 13 residues. CDR3 nucleotides: TGCAGTGCTAACCTAGTTGGGGGAGAGACCCAGTACTTC. This gives the protein CSANLVGGETQYF.

This clonotype came up a few times. The chain couples TRBV12-3 or TRBV12-4 to TRBJ2-7, with 16 bases identical to TRBD2. V lost 5 bases, J lost 7 bases, and 11 bases stayed unmatched. The CDR3 runs 17 residues. CDR3 nucleotide sequence: TGTGCCAGCAGTCCCTCGGGACTAGCGGGAGGGCCGGGAGAGCAGTACTTC. Its protein product is CASSPSGLAGGPGEQYF.

The genes are TRBV11-3 and TRBJ2-1; 14 bases fit TRBD2. The CDR3 length is 16 residues. The germline CDR1 and CDR2 sequences are SGHNT and YENEEA. V gave up 0 bases and J gave up 9 bases; unmatched junction bases: 4. The CDR3 region is CASSLDGGLAGGEQFF. The CDR3 DNA is TGTGCCAGCAGCTTAGATGGTGGACTAGCGGGAGGTGAGCAGTTCTTC.

The chain joins TRBV12-3 or TRBV12-4 to TRBJ1-4, with D maybe TRBD1 (6 bases). CDR3 size: 14 residues. V lost 8 bases and J 5 bases, leaving 15 bases between the germline ends. The CDR3 bases are TGTGCCAGCTCACCGGACAGCCGGAATGAAAAACTGTTTTTT. Residues: CASSPDSRNEKLFF.

This chain uses TRBV20-1 with TRBJ2-1; 10 bases align to TRBD2. CDR1 and CDR2 (germline): DFQATT, SNEGSKA (reference sequence). V lost 2 bases to trimming and J lost 4 bases; unmatched junction nucleotides: 5. This CDR3 has 15 amino acids. The CDR3 here is CSARTGTSVYNEQFF. CDR3 in DNA: TGCAGTGCTAGAACCGGGACTAGCGTATACAATGAGCAGTTCTTC.

The chain joins TRBV7-9 to TRBJ1-1, with TRBD1 matching 8 bases. The germline V gene has CDR1 SEHNR and CDR2 FQNEAQ (reference sequence). The CDR3 has 13 residues. The junction had 6 bases not matched to a gene; V was cut back by 2 bases and J by 10 bases. CDR3 region: CASSLNTGGLAFF. As DNA, the CDR3 is TGTGCCAGCAGCTTAAATACAGGGGGTTTAGCTTTCTTT.

This clonotype was seen a few times. This sequence joins TRBV20-1 and TRBJ2-5; 12 nucleotides line up with TRBD2. The closer fit of TRBJ2-1 to the DNA end suggests the J call may be wrong. CDR3 size: 16 residues. The germline V gene encodes CDR1 DFQATT and CDR2 SNEGSKA (reference sequence). The CDR3 here is CSAERASGRAAHEQFF. CDR3 DNA sequence: TGCAGTGCTGAGCGGGCTAGCGGGAGGGCCGCGCATGAGCAGTTCTTC.

This clonotype was observed a few times. V is TRBV15 and J is TRBJ2-4; tentative D call: TRBD1 (5 bases). CDR1 is LNHNV, CDR2 YYDKDF, per germline (reference sequence). The length of the CDR3 is 13 residues. Trimming took off 3 bases at V and 5 bases at J, with 8 bases between the two ends. The CDR3 here is CATSSQGENIQYF. Written as DNA, the CDR3 is TGTGCCACCAGCAGTCAGGGTGAAAACATTCAGTACTTC.

This sequence joins TRBV6-5 and TRBJ1-1; 9 bases agree with TRBD1. In germline, CDR1 is MNHEY, CDR2 SVGAGI. The CDR3 is 15 amino acids. The J segment lost 3 bases and the V segment lost 2 bases, leaving 4 bases of the junction unmatched. CDR3 residues: CASSYSRTGDTEAFF. CDR3 sequence (DNA): TGTGCCAGCAGTTACAGTCGGACAGGGGACACTGAAGCTTTCTTT.

This chain connects TRBV7-9 to TRBJ2-5; 11 bases are shared with TRBD1. Gene TRBJ2-1 matches the end of the DNA better, so the J call may be wrong. Germline-derived CDR1 and CDR2 are SEHNR and FQNEAQ (reference sequence). The CDR3 sequence is 16 residues long. The CDR3 is CASSYPEGQGVSEQFF. Here the CDR3 DNA reads TGTGCCAGCAGCTACCCAGAGGGACAGGGGGTGAGTGAGCAGTTCTTC.

This clonotype was detected a few times. The rearrangement joins TRBV5-6 to TRBJ2-7, with 7 bases that match TRBD1. Germline-derived CDR1 and CDR2 are SGHDT and YYEEEE. The CDR3 sequence is 14 residues long. Losses at the gene ends were 9 bases for V and 5 bases for J; bases not matched to a gene: 14. The CDR3 nucleotides are TGTGCCACCTTCCCGGGACAGCGAGTCCACGAGCAGTACTTC. It is translated as CATFPGQRVHEQYF.

This clonotype was counted at least ten times. The chain has TRBV3-1 and TRBJ1-1; unclear D gene. Germline V gene data show CDR1 as LGHDT and CDR2 as YNNKEL (reference sequence). CDR3 size: 13 residues. V dropped 4 bases and J dropped 0 bases, with 6 bases sitting between them. The DNA for the CDR3 is TGTGCCAGCAGCCCTGATTTGAACACTGAAGCTTTCTTT. The encoded protein is CASSPDLNTEAFF.

This chain connects TRBV25-1 to TRBJ1-6; D remains unclear. The V gene's germline CDR1 is MGHDK and CDR2 SYGVNS. This CDR3 region has 15 residues. V was shortened by 3 bases and J by 9 bases, with 15 bases between the two germline ends. This CDR3 is CASSDFDGPGSPLHF. In DNA form, the CDR3 reads TGTGCCAGCAGTGACTTCGACGGGCCGGGTTCACCCCTCCACTTT.

The chain is built from TRBV29-1 and TRBJ2-3; D gene ambiguous. The germline V gene has CDR1 SQVTM and CDR2 ANQGSEA. The germline V and J ends were trimmed by 4 bases and 0 bases, with 8 bases remaining between them. There are 13 residues in the CDR3. For the CDR3, the DNA is TGCAGCGTTGCCGGCCAGAGCACAGATACGCAGTATTTT. Protein product: CSVAGQSTDTQYF.

This clonotype was seen more than once but under ten times. The CDR3 spells CASSGPRGGRPYNEQFF. CDR3 nucleotide sequence: TGTGCCAGCAGTGGACCCCGGGGGGGCAGACCCTACAATGAGCAGTTCTTC. The chain has TRBV25-1 and TRBJ2-1, with TRBD2 identical over 8 bases. This CDR3 region has 17 residues. The V and J ends lost 4 bases and 2 bases, in that order; junction bases with no gene match: 10. The germline V gene encodes CDR1 MGHDK and CDR2 SYGVNS.

This clonotype was seen a few times. This sequence joins TRBV13 and TRBJ2-1; 14 bases fit TRBD2. The J call may be wrong; the DNA end is better matched by TRBJ2-7. This CDR3 is built from 16 residues. The germline CDR1 and CDR2 sequences are PRHDT and FYEKMQ (reference sequence). The CDR3 sequence is CASSPGTSGSFYEQYF. The CDR3 region has the DNA TGTGCCAGCAGCCCCGGGACTAGCGGGAGTTTCTACGAGCAGTACTTC.

The rearrangement links TRBV28 to TRBJ1-6; a weak D match, TRBD1 (5 bases). The CDR3 loop spans 17 amino acids. V lost 8 bases and J 0 bases, leaving 17 bases between the germline ends. CDR1 is MDHEN and CDR2 is SYDVKM in the germline V gene. The CDR3 is CASFSREIVSYNSPLHF. CDR3 nucleotides: TGTGCCAGCTTCTCCAGGGAAATCGTCTCCTATAATTCACCCCTCCACTTT. The full variable domain, in which reference TRBV28 and TRBJ1-6 provide the parts outside the CDR3, is DVKVTQSSRYLVKRTGEKVFLECVQDMDHENMFWYRQDPGLGLRLIYFSYDVKMKEKGDIPEGYSVSREKKERFSLILESASTNQTSMYLCASFSREIVSYNSPLHFGNGTRLTVT.

This clonotype was seen a handful of times. This chain joins TRBV7-3 and TRBJ1-1; possibly TRBD1 for D (5 bases). CDR1 SGHTA and CDR2 FQGTGA come from the germline V gene. This CDR3 is built from 15 residues. V shed 2 bases and J shed 1 base, with 11 bases lying between them. CDR3 protein: CASSLGDGGNTEAFF. The CDR3 region has the DNA TGTGCCAGCAGCTTAGGGGATGGGGGGAACACTGAAGCTTTCTTT.

This sequence joins TRBV12-3 or TRBV12-4 and TRBJ2-5, with a weak D call TRBD2 (6 bases). The CDR3 length is 16 residues. Trimming left V 5 bases short and J 5 bases short, with 21 bases between. The CDR3 DNA reads as TGTGCCAGCAGTCGTGGAGGACTGCTCGCGGGGGAGACCCAGTACTTC. Translation gives CASSRGGLLAGETQYF.

The chain is built from TRBV12-3 or TRBV12-4 and TRBJ2-4; TRBD1 might be the D (6 bases). With 5 bases removed from V and 0 bases from J, the gap between germline ends came to 11 bases. The CDR3 covers 15 residues. The CDR3 DNA sequence: TGTGCCAGCAGTGGGACATCAGGAGCCAAAAACATTCAGTACTTC. Its translation: CASSGTSGAKNIQYF.